Shown below are 4 T cell receptor beta chains from a single sample sequenced in a study of T cells after yellow fever vaccination. TCRdb passed the 5' RACE reads through MiXCR, listing each CDR3 protein once. The repertoire holds roughly 520,000 distinct CDR3 sequences, with roughly a fifth as singletons. This sample comprised PBMCs, obtained around 3 weeks after the first yellow fever vaccination. The receptors shown here come from a man aged 18 to 30 who received the YFV17D yellow fever vaccine.

V is TRBV7-9 and J is TRBJ2-3; a weak D match, TRBD2 (6 bases). The CDR3 extends over 16 amino acids. CDR1 SEHNR and CDR2 FQNEAQ come from the germline V gene (reference sequence). Trimming removed 1 base from V and 3 bases from J, with 14 bases in between. CDR3: CASSLGRGRGTDTQYF. In DNA, the CDR3 is TGTGCCAGCAGCTTAGGGAGGGGTAGGGGTACAGATACGCAGTATTTT.

The chain recombines TRBV6-1 with TRBJ2-2; 10 bases match TRBD1. The CDR3 totals 15 residues. Unmatched junction bases numbered 2, after V lost 6 bases and J lost 1 base. From germline, CDR1 is MNHNS and CDR2 SASEGT. The CDR3 DNA follows: TGTGCCAGCAGGGACAGGGGGAGGAACACCGGGGAGCTGTTTTTT. Translated, it gives CASRDRGRNTGELFF.

There are a few counts of this clonotype. The chain combines TRBV20-1 with TRBJ2-7; 8 nucleotides agree with TRBD1. V shed 1 base and J 3 bases; nucleotides not matched to a gene: 11. Germline-derived CDR1 and CDR2 are DFQATT and SNEGSKA (reference sequence). The CDR3 loop spans 16 amino acids. The CDR3 sequence is CSARADPGQGDYEQYF. CDR3 sequence (DNA): TGCAGTGCTAGAGCAGACCCCGGACAGGGTGACTACGAGCAGTACTTC.

There are a few counts of this clonotype. The chain couples TRBV7-2 to TRBJ2-5; weak D call: TRBD2 (5 bases). V was pared by 5 bases and J by 4 bases, with 17 bases between. The CDR3 extends over 15 amino acids. Looked up from germline, CDR1 is SGHTA and CDR2 is FQGNSA. In nucleotides, the CDR3 is TGTGCCAGCAGCCGACGAACATCGGGATCAGAGACCCAGTACTTC. This translates into CASSRRTSGSETQYF.